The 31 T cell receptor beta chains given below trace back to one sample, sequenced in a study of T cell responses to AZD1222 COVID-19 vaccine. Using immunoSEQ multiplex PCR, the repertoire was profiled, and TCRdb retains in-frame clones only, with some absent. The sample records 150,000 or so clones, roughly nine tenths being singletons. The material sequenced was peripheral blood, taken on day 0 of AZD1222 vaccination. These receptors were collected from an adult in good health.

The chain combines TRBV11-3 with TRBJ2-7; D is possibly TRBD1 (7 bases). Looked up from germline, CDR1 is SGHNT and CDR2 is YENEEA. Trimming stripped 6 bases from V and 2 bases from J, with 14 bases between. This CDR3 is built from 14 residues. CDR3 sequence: CASRQTGRPYEQYF. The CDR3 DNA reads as TGTGCCAGCAGACAGACAGGGAGGCCCTACGAGCAGTACTTC. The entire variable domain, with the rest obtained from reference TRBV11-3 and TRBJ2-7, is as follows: EAGVVQSPRYKIIEKKQPVAFWCNPISGHNTLYWYLQNLGQGPELLIRYENEEAVDDSQLPKDRFSAERLKGVDSTLKIQPAELGDSAVYLCASRQTGRPYEQYFGPGTRLTVT.

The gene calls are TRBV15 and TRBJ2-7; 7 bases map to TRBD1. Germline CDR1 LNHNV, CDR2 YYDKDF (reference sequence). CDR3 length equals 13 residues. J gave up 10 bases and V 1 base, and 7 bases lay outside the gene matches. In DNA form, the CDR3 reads TGTGCCACCAGCAGAGGGTTGGAAGGGGGCCAGTACTTC. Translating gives CATSRGLEGGQYF.

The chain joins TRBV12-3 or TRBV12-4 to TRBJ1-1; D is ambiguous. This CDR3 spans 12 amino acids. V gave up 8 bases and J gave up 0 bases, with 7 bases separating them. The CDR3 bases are TGTGCCAGCGGGCTTTTGAACACTGAAGCTTTCTTT. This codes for CASGLLNTEAFF.

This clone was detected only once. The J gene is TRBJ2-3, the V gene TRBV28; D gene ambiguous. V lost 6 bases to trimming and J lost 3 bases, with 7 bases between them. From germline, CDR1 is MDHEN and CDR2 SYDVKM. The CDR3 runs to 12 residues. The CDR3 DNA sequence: TGTGCCAGCAGCTCTTTTACAGATACGCAGTATTTT. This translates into CASSSFTDTQYF.

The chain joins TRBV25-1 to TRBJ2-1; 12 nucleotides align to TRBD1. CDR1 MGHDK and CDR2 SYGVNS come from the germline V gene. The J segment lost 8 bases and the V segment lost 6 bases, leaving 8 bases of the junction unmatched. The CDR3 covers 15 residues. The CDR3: CASSRSGTGGDEQFF. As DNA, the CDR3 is TGTGCCAGCAGCCGATCCGGGACAGGGGGCGATGAGCAGTTCTTC. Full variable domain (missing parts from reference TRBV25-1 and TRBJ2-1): EADIYQTPRYLVIGTGKKITLECSQTMGHDKMYWYQQDPGMELHLIHYSYGVNSTEKGDLSSESTVSRIRTEHFPLTLESARPSHTSQYLCASSRSGTGGDEQFFGPGTRLTVL.

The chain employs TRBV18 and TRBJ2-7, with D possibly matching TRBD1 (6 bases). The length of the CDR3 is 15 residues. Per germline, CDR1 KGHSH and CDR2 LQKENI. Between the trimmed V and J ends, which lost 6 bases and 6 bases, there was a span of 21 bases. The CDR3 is CASSKSRQEASEQYF. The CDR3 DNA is TGTGCCAGCTCGAAGTCTAGACAGGAAGCTAGCGAGCAGTACTTC.

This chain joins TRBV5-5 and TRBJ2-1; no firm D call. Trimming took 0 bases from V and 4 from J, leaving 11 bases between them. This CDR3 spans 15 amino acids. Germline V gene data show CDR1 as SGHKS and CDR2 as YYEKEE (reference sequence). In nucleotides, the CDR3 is TGTGCCAGCAGCTTGGGGGTTACAGTTTACAATGAGCAGTTCTTC. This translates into CASSLGVTVYNEQFF.

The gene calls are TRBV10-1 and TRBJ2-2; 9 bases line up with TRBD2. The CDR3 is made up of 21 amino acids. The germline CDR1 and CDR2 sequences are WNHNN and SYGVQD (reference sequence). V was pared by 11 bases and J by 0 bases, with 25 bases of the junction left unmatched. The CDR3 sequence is CAFQLHNPGLAVPPNTGELFF. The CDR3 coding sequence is TGCGCCTTCCAATTACACAATCCGGGACTAGCCGTACCGCCGAACACCGGGGAGCTGTTTTTT.

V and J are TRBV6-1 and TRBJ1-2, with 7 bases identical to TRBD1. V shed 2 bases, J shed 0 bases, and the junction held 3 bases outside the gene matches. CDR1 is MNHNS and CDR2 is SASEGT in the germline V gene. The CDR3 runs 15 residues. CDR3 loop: CASSERQGANYGYTF. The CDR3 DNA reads TGTGCCAGCAGTGAACGACAGGGCGCTAACTATGGCTACACCTTC.

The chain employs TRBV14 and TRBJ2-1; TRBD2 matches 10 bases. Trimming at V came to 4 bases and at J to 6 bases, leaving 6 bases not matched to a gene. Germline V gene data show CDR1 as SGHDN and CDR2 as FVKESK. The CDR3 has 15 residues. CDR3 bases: TGTGCCAGCAGCCCAAGCGGGAGGGCCGGCAATGAGCAGTTCTTC. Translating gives CASSPSGRAGNEQFF.

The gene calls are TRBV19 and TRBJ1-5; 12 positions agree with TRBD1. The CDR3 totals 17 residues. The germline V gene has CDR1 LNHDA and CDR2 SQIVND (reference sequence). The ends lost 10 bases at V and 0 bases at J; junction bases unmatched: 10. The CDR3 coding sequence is TGTGCCACCAGAGGGACAGGGGGCATGAGTAGCAATCAGCCCCAGCATTTT. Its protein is CATRGTGGMSSNQPQHF.

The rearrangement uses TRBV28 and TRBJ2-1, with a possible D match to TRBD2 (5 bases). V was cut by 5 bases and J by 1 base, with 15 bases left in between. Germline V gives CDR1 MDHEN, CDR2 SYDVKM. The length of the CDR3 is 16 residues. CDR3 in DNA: TGTGCCAGCAGTCCATCGTGGACGGGATCCTACAATGAGCAGTTCTTC. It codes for CASSPSWTGSYNEQFF.

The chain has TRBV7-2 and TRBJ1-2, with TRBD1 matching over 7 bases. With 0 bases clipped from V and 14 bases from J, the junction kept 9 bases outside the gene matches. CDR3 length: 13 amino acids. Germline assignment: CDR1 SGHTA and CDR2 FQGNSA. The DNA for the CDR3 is TGTGCCAGCAGCTTAGCCAGACAGGGAATAGAGACCTTC. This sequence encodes CASSLARQGIETF.

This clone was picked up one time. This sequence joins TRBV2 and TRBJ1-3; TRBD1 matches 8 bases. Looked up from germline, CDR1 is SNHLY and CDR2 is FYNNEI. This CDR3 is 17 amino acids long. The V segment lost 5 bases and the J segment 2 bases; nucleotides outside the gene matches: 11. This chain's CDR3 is CASSSRRTGLAGNTIYF. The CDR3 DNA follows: TGTGCCAGCAGTTCTCGCCGGACAGGGCTCGCTGGAAACACCATATATTTT.

DNA for the CDR3: TGTGCCAGCAGTGAAGTTCGTGGGAATGGCTACACCTTC. Its protein is CASSEVRGNGYTF. The chain joins TRBV6-1 to TRBJ1-2; D gene ambiguous. Trimming took off 1 base at V and 6 bases at J, with 9 bases between the two ends. Per germline, CDR1 MNHNS and CDR2 SASEGT. The CDR3 loop spans 13 amino acids.

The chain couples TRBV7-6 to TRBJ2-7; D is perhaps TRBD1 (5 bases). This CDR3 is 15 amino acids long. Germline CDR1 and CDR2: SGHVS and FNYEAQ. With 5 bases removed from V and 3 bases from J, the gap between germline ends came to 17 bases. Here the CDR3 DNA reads TGTGCCAGCAGCCCAGGGCGGCGGAAAGACTACGAGCAGTACTTC. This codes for CASSPGRRKDYEQYF.

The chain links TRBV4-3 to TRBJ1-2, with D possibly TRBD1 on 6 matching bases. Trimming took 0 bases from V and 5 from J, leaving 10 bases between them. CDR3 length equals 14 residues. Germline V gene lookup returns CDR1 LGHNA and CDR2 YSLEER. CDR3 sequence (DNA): TGCGCCAGCAGCCAAGATTGGGGGCGGTATGGCTACACCTTC. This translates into CASSQDWGRYGYTF.

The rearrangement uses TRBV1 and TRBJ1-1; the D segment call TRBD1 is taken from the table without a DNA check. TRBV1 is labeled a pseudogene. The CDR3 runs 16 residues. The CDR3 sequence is CTSSQDAEGVNTEAFF. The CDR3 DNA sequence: TGCACCAGCAGCCAAGACGCTGAAGGGGTAAACACTGAAGCTTTCTTT.

CDR3 sequence reads: CASSVGTSGSVTQYF. CDR3 sequence (DNA): TGTGCCAGCAGCGTTGGGACTAGCGGGAGCGTTACGCAGTATTTT. This rearrangement joins TRBV9 to TRBJ2-3; 14 bases agree with TRBD2. Germline V CDR1 and CDR2: SGDLS, YYNGEE. There are 15 residues in the CDR3. Trimming cost V 2 bases and J 8 bases; bases outside gene matches: 4.

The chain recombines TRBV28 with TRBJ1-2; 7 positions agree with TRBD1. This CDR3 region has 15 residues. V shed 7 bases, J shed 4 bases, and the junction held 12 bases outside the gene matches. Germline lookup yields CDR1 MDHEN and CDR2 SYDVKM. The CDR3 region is CASKLLGTEGYGYTF. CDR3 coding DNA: TGTGCCAGCAAGCTGCTCGGGACAGAAGGCTATGGCTACACCTTC.

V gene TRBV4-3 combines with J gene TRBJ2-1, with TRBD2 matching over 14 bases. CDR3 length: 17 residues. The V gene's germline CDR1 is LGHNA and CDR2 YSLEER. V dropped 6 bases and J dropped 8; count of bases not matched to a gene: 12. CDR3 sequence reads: CASSPGTSGSKFDEQFF. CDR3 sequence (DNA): TGCGCCAGCAGTCCCGGGACTAGCGGGAGTAAGTTCGATGAGCAGTTCTTC.

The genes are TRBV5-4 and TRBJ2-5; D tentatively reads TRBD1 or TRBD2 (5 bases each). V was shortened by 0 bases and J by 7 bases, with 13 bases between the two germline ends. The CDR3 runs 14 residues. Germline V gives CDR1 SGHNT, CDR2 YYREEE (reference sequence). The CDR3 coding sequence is TGTGCCAGCAGCTTGGGAGGGGAGTCACGGACCCAGTACTTC. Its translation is CASSLGGESRTQYF.

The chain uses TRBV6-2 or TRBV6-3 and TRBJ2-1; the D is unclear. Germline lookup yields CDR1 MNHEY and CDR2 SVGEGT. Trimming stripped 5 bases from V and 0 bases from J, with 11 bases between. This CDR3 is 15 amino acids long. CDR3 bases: TGTGCCAGCAGTGAGGTAGTGGGCTCCTACAATGAGCAGTTCTTC. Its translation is CASSEVVGSYNEQFF.

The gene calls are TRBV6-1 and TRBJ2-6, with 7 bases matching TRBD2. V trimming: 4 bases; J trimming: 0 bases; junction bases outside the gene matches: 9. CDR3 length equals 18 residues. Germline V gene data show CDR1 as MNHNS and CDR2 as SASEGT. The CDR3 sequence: CASSVGPGGLSGANVLTF. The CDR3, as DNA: TGTGCCAGCAGTGTGGGACCGGGAGGACTCTCTGGGGCCAACGTCCTGACTTTC.

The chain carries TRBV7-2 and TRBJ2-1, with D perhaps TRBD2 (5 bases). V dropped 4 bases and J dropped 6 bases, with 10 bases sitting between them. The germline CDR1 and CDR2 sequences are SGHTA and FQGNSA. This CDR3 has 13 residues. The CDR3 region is CASSSYGLNEQFF. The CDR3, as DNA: TGTGCCAGCAGCTCCTACGGACTCAATGAGCAGTTCTTC.

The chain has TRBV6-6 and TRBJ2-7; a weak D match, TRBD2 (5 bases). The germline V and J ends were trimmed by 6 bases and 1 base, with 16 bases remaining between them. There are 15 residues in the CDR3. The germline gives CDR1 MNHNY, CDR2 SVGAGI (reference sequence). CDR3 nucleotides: TGTGCCAGCAGGGCTGTGGGAGACCTATCCTACGAGCAGTACTTC. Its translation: CASRAVGDLSYEQYF.

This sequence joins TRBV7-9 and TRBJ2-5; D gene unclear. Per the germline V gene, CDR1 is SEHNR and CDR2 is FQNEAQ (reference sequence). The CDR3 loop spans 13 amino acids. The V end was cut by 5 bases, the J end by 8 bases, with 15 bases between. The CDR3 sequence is CASSAPPPSTQYF. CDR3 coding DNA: TGTGCCAGCAGCGCGCCCCCCCCCTCAACCCAGTACTTC.

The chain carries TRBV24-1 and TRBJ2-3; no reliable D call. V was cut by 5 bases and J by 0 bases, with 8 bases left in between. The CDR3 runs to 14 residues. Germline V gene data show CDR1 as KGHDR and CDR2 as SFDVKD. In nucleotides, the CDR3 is TGTGCCACCAGTGGAAGGGCTAGCACAGATACGCAGTATTTT. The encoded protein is CATSGRASTDTQYF.

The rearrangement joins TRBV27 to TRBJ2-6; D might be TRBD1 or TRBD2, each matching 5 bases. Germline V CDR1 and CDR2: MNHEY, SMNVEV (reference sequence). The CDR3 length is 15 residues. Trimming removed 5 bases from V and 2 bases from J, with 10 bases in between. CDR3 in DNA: TGTGCCAGCAGTGGGATGGGGGCTGGGGCCAACGTCCTGACTTTC. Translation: CASSGMGAGANVLTF.

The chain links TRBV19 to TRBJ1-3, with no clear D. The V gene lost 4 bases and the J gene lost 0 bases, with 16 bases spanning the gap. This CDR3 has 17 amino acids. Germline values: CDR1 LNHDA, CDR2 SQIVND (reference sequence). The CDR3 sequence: CASSTTYHTYSGNTIYF. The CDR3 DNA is TGTGCCAGTAGTACCACCTACCACACGTACTCTGGAAACACCATATATTTT.

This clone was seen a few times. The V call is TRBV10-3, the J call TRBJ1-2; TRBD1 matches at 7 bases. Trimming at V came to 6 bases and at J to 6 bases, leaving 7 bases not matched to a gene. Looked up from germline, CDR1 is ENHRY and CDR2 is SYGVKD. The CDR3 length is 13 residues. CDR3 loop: CAIRVTGVNGYTF. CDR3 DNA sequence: TGTGCCATCAGGGTAACAGGGGTCAATGGCTACACCTTC.